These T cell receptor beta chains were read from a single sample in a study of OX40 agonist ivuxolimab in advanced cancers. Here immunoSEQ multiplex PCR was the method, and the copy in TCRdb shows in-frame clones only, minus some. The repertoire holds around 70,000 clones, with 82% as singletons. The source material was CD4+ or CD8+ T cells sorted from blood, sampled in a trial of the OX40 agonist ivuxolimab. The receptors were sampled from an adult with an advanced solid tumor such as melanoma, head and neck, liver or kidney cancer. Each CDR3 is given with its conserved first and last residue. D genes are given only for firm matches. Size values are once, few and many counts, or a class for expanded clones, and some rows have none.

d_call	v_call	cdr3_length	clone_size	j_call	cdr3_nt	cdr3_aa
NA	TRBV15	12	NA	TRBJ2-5	TGTGCCACGAGCAGGGATCAAGAGACCCAGTACTTC	CATSRDQETQYF
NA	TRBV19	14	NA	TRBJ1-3	TGTGCCAGTAGTAAGTCAGGGACTGGAAACACCATATATTTT	CASSKSGTGNTIYF
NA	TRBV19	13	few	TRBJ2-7	TGTGCCAGTAGAAAGACAGACACCTACGAGCAGTACTTC	CASRKTDTYEQYF
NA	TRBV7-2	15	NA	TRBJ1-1	TGTGCCAGCAGCTTAGATCCGGGAACGCGAGTTGAAGCTTTCTTT	CASSLDPGTRVEAFF
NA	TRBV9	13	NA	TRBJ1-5	TGTGCCAGCGCGGGAAGTCCTACTCAGCCCCAGCATTTT	CASAGSPTQPQHF
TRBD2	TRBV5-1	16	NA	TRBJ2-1	TGCGCCAGCAGCCGCCCGACTAGCGGGTCAGACAATGAGCAGTTCTTC	CASSRPTSGSDNEQFF
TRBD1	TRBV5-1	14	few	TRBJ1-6	TGCGCCAGCAGCACAGGGACAGAGCATTCACCCCTCCACTTT	CASSTGTEHSPLHF
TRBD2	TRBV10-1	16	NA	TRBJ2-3	TGCGCCAGCAGTGCCTGGGGGGGAGGGCCCCCAGATACGCAGTATTTT	CASSAWGGGPPDTQYF
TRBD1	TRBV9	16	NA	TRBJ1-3	TGTGCCAGCAGCGTCGGGACAGGGGACTCTGGAAACACCATATATTTT	CASSVGTGDSGNTIYF
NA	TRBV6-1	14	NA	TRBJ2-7	TGTGCCAGCAGTGAAGGGGGGTGGGTCTACGAGCAGTACTTC	CASSEGGWVYEQYF
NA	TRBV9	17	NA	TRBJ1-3	TGTGCCAGCAGCGTAGATTCCCCCGGGGTTCATGGAAACACCATATATTTT	CASSVDSPGVHGNTIYF
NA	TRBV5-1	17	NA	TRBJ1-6	TGCGCCAGCAGCTTTAGATCCTATGGAGGGGATAATTCACCCCTCCACTTT	CASSFRSYGGDNSPLHF
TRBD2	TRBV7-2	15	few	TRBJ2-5	TGTGCCAGCAGCTTGCTAGCGGGTGGTCTGGAGACCCAGTACTTC	CASSLLAGGLETQYF
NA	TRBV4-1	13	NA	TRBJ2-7	TGCGCCAGCAGCCAAGTTCCAGGATACGAGCAGTACTTC	CASSQVPGYEQYF
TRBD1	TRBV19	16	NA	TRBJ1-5	TGTGCCAGTACCATCAGGGGGACAGGGAGGAATCAGCCCCAGCATTTT	CASTIRGTGRNQPQHF
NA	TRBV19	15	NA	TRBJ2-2	TGTGCCAGTAGTATTTCGGGGCCCTTACCGGGGGAGCTGTTTTTT	CASSISGPLPGELFF
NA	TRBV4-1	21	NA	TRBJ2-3	TGCGCCAGCAGCCAAAGCCGATTTCCGGGACTCTCGGGTCCCAGCACAGATACGCAGTATTTT	CASSQSRFPGLSGPSTDTQYF
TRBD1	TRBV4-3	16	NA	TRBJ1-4	TGCGCCAGCAGCCAAGGACGAAGGACAGGGGGTGAAAAACTGTTTTTT	CASSQGRRTGGEKLFF
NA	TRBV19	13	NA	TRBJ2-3	TGTGCCAGTAGTATAGACAGGATAAATACGCAGTATTTT	CASSIDRINTQYF
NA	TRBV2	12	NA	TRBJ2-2	TGTGCCAGCAGTGGAAACACCGGGGAGCTGTTTTTT	CASSGNTGELFF
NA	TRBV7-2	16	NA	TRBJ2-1	TGTGCCAGCAGCTTAGGGAAGTCCCCCCTCCTTTGGGAGCAGTTCTTC	CASSLGKSPLLWEQFF
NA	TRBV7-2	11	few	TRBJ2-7	TGTGCCAGCAGCGACAGATACGAGCAGTACTTC	CASSDRYEQYF
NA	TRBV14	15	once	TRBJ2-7	TGTGCCAGCAGTTACAGCGGAGGGGGGACCTACGAGCAGTACTTC	CASSYSGGGTYEQYF
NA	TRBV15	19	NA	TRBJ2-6	TGTGCCACCAGCAGAGTTGTGTGGAGCAGGGCGCTCGGGGCCAACGTCCTGACTTTC	CATSRVVWSRALGANVLTF
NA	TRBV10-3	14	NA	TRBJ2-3	TGTGCCATCGGGACGGTGGGTGGCACAGATACGCAGTATTTT	CAIGTVGGTDTQYF
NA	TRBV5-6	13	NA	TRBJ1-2	TGTGCCAGCAGCCCCGGGGGGAACTATGGCTACACCTTC	CASSPGGNYGYTF
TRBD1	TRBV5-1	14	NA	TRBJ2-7	TGCGCCAGCAGCTGGAAAGGGACAGGCGGCGAGCAGTACTTC	CASSWKGTGGEQYF
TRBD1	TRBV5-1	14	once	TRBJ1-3	TGCGCCAGCAACACAGGGGAAAGCGCAAACACCATATATTTT	CASNTGESANTIYF
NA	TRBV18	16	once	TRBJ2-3	TGTGCCAGCTCACTCTTGGTGGAGAGGTCCACAGATACGCAGTATTTT	CASSLLVERSTDTQYF
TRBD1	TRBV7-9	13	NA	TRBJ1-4	TGTGCCAGCAGTGGACAGGGGACGTCAGAACTGTTTTTT	CASSGQGTSELFF
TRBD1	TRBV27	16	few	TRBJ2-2	TGTGCCAGCAGTTTATCGATTACAGGGGGGATCGGGGAGCTGTTTTTT	CASSLSITGGIGELFF
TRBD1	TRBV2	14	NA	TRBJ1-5	TGTGCCAGCAGTGGGGGGACAGACCATCAGCCCCAGCATTTT	CASSGGTDHQPQHF
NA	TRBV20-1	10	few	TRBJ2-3	TGCAGTGCTTTCGGGATAAGGCAGTATTTT	CSAFGIRQYF
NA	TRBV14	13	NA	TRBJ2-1	TGTGCCAGCAGCCAAGATTTGGTCAATGAGCAGTTCTTC	CASSQDLVNEQFF
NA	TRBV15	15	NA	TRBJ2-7	TGTGCCACCAGCAGAGATCAGGGGTCAGGGTACGAGCAGTACTTC	CATSRDQGSGYEQYF
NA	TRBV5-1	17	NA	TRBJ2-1	TGCGCCAGCAGCCTAAAAGTAGGGGCCAGCTCCTACAATGAGCAGTTCTTC	CASSLKVGASSYNEQFF
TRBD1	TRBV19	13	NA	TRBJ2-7	TGTGCCAGTAGTAGCCAGACAGGGAACGAGCAGTACTTC	CASSSQTGNEQYF
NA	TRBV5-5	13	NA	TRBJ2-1	TGTGCCAGCAGCTTCTGGGCTTTGGGTGAGCAGTTCTTC	CASSFWALGEQFF
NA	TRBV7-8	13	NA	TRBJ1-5	TGTGCCAGCAGCTTAGGGGGAACTCAGCCCCAGCATTTT	CASSLGGTQPQHF
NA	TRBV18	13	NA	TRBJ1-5	TGTGCCAGCTCACCGGGCGAAAATCAGCCCCAGCATTTT	CASSPGENQPQHF
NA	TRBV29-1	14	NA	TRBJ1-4	TGCAGCGTTGGGGGTAGGAGTGCTAATGAAAAACTGTTTTTT	CSVGGRSANEKLFF
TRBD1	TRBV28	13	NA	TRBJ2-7	TGTGCCAGCAGGTCAGGGGGCCCCTACGAGCAGTACTTC	CASRSGGPYEQYF
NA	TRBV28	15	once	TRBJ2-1	TGTGCCAGCCGGGCGGGCAGAAGCTCCTACAATGAGCAGTTCTTC	CASRAGRSSYNEQFF
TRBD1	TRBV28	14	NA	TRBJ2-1	TGTGCCAGCACCGGACAGGGGCGCCACAATGAGCAGTTCTTC	CASTGQGRHNEQFF
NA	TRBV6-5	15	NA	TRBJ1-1	TGTGCCAGCAGTTACTCGCCAGGACTGAACACTGAAGCTTTCTTT	CASSYSPGLNTEAFF
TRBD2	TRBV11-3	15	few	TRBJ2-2	TGTGCCAGCAGCCGCCTGGGGGGGGACACCGGGGAGCTGTTTTTT	CASSRLGGDTGELFF
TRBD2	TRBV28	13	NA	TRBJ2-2	TGTGCCAGCGGTCGGGGGGACACCGGGGAGCTGTTTTTT	CASGRGDTGELFF
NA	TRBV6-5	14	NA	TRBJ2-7	TGTGCCAGCAGTTACTCGTCGGGATCCCGCGAGCAGTACTTC	CASSYSSGSREQYF
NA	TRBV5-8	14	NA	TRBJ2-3	TGTGCCAGCAGCTTGGGGTACGGCACAGATACGCAGTATTTT	CASSLGYGTDTQYF
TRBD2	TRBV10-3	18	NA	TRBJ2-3	TGTGCCATCAGTGAGCCGAAGAAGGTTGTTAGCGGGGCAGATACGCAGTATTTT	CAISEPKKVVSGADTQYF
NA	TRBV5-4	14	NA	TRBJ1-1	TGTGCCAGCAGCTTGGAGGGGCCAAGGACTGAAGCTTTCTTT	CASSLEGPRTEAFF